This T cell receptor beta chain emerged from a study of CD8 T cells in Susac syndrome. The CDR3 has 13 amino acids. Trimming shortened V by 6 bases and J by 7 bases, and 15 bases separated the two germline ends. CDR1 and CDR2 (germline): MDHEN, SYDVKM. Reverse transcription used about 0.45 to 1 ug RNA and random hexamers. TCRdb re-derived calls from the immunoSEQ multiplex PCR reads in MiXCR, one entry per CDR3 protein. The table lists around 130,000 distinct CDR3 sequences, 96% of them singletons, with 0.12% to 0.15% in the top ten. Isolation of CD8+ and CD4+ T cells was performed negatively, whereas enrichment of TEMRA cells was done by FACS.

Sequenced input: CD4+ T cells from PBMCs. The genes are TRBV28 and TRBJ2-5; D not resolved. This clonotype was obtained from a human donor with Susac syndrome. The DNA for the CDR3 is TGTGCCAGCAGCCGAAGCGCCTTTTGGACCCAGTACTTC. It yields the protein CASSRSAFWTQYF.